This T cell receptor beta chain appears in the sequencing data of a study of cytomegalovirus exposure and HLA in healthy donors. Study-wide background: Unique TCRs numbering around 80 million, obtained from HLA-typed donors, made up an early data release. Study findings and constraints: Most TCR beta V segments were productive about 87% or about 30% of the time in an earlier analysis.

PCR primers comprised 60 Vbeta and 13 Jbeta primers. This table comes from immunoSEQ multiplex PCR, and its TCRdb copy is limited to in-frame clones, with some not included. The sample includes 69,000 or so clones, roughly 74% of them seen just once. Of note for this clone: No antigen is known for it.

V lost 11 bases and J 4 bases, leaving 12 bases between the germline ends. CDR1 is SEHNR, CDR2 FQNEAQ, per germline (reference sequence). The CDR3 extends over 12 amino acids. This sequence was found in a woman aged 60-70 years in good health and CMV-seropositive. The sequenced sample consisted of PBMCs. The chain joins TRBV7-9 to TRBJ1-3; TRBD1 might be the D (5 bases). CDR3 in DNA: TGTGCCCAGACCGGGGGGGGAAACACCATATATTTT. Translating it yields CAQTGGGNTIYF.